This TCR beta chain was obtained from a study of blood T cell repertoires in COVID-19. The germline V gene encodes CDR1 ENHRY and CDR2 SYGVKD. The ends lost 6 bases at V and 4 bases at J; junction bases unmatched: 5. The CDR3 length is 14 residues. In the authors' workflow: Scientists estimated how many nucleated cells there were by amplifying reference gene primers. TCRdb's table, derived via immunoSEQ multiplex PCR, lists solely in-frame clones and lacks some. V, J and clone size are taken as reported in that table, and D and trimming were inferred from the DNA itself. The sample records about 200,000 clones, around 85% being singletons.

The V call is TRBV10-3, the J call TRBJ2-5, with 10 bases lining up with TRBD1. The source is a woman in her seventies with acute or convalescent COVID-19. The sample taken for sequencing was peripheral blood. The CDR3 protein is CAISGDRGSETQYF. As DNA, the CDR3 is TGTGCCATCAGCGGGGACAGGGGATCAGAGACCCAGTACTTC.